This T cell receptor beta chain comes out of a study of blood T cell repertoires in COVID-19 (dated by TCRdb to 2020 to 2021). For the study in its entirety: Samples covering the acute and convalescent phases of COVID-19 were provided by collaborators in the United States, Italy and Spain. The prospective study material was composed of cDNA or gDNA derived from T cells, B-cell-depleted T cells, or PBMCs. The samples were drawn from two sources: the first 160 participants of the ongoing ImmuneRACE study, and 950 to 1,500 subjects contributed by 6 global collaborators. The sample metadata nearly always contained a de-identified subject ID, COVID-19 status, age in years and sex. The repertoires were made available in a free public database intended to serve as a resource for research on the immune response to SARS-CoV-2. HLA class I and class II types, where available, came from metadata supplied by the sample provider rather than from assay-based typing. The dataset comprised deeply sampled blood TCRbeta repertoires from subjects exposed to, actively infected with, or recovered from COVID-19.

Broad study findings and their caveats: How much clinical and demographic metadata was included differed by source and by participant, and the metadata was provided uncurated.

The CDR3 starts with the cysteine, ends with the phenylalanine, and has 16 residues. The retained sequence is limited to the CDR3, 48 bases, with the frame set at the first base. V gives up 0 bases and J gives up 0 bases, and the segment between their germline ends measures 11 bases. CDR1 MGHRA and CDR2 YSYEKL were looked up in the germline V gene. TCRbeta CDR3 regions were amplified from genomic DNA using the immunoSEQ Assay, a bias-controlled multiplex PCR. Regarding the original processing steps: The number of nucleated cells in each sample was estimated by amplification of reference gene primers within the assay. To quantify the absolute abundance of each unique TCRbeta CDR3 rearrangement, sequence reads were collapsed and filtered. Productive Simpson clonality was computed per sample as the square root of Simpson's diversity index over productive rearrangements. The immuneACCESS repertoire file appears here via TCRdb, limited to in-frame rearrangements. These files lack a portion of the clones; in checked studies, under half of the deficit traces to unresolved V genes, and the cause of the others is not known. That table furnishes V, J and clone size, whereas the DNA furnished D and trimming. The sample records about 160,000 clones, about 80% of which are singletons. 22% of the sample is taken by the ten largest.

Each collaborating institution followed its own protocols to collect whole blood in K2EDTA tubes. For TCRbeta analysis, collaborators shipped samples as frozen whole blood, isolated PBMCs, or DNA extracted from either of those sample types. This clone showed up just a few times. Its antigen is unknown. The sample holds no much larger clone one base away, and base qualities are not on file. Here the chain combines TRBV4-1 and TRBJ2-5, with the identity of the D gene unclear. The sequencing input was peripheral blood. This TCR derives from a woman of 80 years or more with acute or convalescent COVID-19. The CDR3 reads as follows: CASSQEAEANQETQYF. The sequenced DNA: TGCGCCAGCAGCCAAGAGGCGGAAGCGAACCAAGAGACCCAGTACTTC.